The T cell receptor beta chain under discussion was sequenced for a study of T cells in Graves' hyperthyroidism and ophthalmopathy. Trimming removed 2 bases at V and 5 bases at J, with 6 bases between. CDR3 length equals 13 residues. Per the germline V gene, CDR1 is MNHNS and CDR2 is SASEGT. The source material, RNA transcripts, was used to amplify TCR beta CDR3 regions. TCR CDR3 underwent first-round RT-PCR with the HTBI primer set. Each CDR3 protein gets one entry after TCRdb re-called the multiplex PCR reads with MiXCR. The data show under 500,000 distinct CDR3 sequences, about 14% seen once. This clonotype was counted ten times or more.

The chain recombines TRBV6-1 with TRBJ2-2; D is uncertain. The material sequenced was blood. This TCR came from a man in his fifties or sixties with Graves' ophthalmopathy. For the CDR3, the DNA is TGTGCCAGCAGTGAACGGCAAACCGGGGAGCTGTTTTTT. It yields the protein CASSERQTGELFF.